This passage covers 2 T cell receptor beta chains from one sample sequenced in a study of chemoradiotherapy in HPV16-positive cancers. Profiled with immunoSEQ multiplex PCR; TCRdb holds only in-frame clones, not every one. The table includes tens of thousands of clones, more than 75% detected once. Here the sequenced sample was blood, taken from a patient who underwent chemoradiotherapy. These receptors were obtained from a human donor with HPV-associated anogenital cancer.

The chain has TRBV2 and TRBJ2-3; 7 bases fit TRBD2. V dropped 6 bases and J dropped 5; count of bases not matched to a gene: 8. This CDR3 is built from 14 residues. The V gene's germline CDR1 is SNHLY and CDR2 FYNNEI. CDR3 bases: TGTGCCAGCAGCCTAGGGACTAATAGAGATACGCAGTATTTT. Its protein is CASSLGTNRDTQYF.

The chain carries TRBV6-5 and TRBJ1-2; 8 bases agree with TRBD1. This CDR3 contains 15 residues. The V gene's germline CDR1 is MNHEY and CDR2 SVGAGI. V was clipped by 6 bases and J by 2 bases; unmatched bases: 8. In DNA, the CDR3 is TGTGCCAGCAGCTCGCCTCGGACAGGGAACTATGGCTACACCTTC. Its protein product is CASSSPRTGNYGYTF.